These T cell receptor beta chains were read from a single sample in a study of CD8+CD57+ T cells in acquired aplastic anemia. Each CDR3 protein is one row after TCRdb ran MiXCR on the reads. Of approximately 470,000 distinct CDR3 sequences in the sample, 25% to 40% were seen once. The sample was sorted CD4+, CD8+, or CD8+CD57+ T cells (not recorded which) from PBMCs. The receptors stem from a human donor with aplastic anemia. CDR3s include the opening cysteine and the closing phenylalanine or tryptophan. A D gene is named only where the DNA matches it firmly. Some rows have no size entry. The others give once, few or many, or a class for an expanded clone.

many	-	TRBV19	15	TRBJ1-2	TGTGCCAGTAGTATGCGGCCAGGGGAGGGCTATGGCTACACCTTC	CASSMRPGEGYGYTF
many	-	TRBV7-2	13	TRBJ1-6	TGTGCCAGCAGCCTAGGGGGGAATTCACCCCTCCACTTT	CASSLGGNSPLHF
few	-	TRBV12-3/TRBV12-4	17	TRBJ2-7	TGTGCCAGCAGTACCGGAGCGTGGGGGGGCAAGACCTACGAGCAGTACTTC	CASSTGAWGGKTYEQYF
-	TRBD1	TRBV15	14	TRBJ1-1	TGTGCCACCAGCAAAAGGACAGGGGACACTGAAGCTTTCTTT	CATSKRTGDTEAFF
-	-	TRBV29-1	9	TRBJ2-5	TGCAGCGGGAGTGAGACCCAGTACTTC	CSGSETQYF
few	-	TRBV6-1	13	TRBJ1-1	TGTGCCAGCACCAACAAGACGTACACTGAAGCTTTCTTT	CASTNKTYTEAFF
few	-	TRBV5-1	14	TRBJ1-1	TGCGCCAGCAGCTTGGTAACGGGGGGCCGTGAAGCTTTCTTT	CASSLVTGGREAFF
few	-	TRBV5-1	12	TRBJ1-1	TGCGCCAGCAGCCTGTCCGGGACTCGAGCTTTCTTT	CASSLSGTRAFF
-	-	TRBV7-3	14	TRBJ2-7	TGTGCCAGCAGGCGCCCAACCTACCCCTACGAGCAGTACTTC	CASRRPTYPYEQYF
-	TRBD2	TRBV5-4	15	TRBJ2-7	TGTGCCAGCAGCTTGGCGGCTAGCGGAAACAATGAGCAGTACTTC	CASSLAASGNNEQYF
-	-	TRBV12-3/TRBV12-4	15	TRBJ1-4	TGTGCCAGCAGTTTTTTCCACTCAACTAATGAAAAACTGTTTTTT	CASSFFHSTNEKLFF
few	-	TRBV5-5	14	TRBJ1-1	TGTGCCAGCAGCGCGGGACTCCTGAACACTGAAGCTTTCTTT	CASSAGLLNTEAFF
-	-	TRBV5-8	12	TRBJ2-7	TGTGCCAGCAGCTTGGGGTCCCTCAAGCAGTACTTC	CASSLGSLKQYF
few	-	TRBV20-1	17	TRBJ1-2	TGCAGTGCTAGGGTACACTCCGGACCGAATGATTTCTATGGCTACACCTTC	CSARVHSGPNDFYGYTF